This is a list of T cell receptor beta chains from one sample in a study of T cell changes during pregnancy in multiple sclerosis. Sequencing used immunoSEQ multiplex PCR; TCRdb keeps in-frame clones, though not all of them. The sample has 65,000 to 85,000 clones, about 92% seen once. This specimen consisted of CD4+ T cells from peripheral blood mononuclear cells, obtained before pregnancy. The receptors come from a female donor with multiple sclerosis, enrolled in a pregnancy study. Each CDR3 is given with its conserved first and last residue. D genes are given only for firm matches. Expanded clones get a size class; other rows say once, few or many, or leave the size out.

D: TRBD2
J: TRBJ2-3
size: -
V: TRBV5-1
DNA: TGCGCCAGCAGCTTGGGACTAGCGGGAGGAGATACGCAGTATTTT
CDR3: CASSLGLAGGDTQYF

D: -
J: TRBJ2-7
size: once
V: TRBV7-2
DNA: TGTGCCAGCAGCCCCCCACAGAGCTCCTACGAGCAGTACTTC
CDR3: CASSPPQSSYEQYF

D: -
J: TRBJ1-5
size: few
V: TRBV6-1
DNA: TGTGCCAGCAGAGCCTCAGGGGATCAGCCCCAGCATTTT
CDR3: CASRASGDQPQHF

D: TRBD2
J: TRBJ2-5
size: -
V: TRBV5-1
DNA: TGCGCCAGCAGTCTCTCCGGGACTAGCGGGAGGAGTGGCGAGACCCAGTACTTC
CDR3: CASSLSGTSGRSGETQYF

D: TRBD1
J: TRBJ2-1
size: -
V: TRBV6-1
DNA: TGTGCCAGCAGTGGACAGGGGCTATACAATGAGCAGTTCTTC
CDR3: CASSGQGLYNEQFF

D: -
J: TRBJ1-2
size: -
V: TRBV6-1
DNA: TGTGCCAGCAGCCCCCAGGCCCCTAACTATGGCTACACCTTC
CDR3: CASSPQAPNYGYTF

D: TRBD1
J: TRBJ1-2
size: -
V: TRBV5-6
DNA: TGTGCCAGCAGCTTGGACAGGGGGCCTGTTAACTATGGCTACACCTTC
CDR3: CASSLDRGPVNYGYTF

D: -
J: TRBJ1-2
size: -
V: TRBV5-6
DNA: TGTGCCAGCAGCTTGTCAGGGGACAACCCCAGGGGCTACACCTTC
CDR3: CASSLSGDNPRGYTF

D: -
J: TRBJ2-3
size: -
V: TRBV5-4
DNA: TGTGCCAGCAGACAGGTCCCTAGCACAGATACGCAGTATTTT
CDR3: CASRQVPSTDTQYF

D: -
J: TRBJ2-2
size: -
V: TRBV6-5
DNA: TGTGCCAGCAGCCGGCTAGCGTCTAACGGGGAGCTGTTTTTT
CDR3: CASSRLASNGELFF

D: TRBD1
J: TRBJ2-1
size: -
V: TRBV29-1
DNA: TGCAGCGGGGGGACAGCGAACAATGAGCAGTTCTTC
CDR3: CSGGTANNEQFF

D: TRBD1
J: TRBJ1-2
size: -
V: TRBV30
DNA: TGTGCCTGGGGGCAGGGGGCTGCTAACTATGGCTACACCTTC
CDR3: CAWGQGAANYGYTF

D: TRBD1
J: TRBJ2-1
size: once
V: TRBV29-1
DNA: TGCAGCGTTGAAGTTCGAACCGGGACAGGGGGCAATGAGCAGTTCTTC
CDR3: CSVEVRTGTGGNEQFF

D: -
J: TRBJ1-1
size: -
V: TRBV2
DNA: TGTGCCAGCACAGGGATTGCCACTGAAGCTTTCTTT
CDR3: CASTGIATEAFF

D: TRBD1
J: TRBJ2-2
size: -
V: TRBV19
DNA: TGTGCCAGTAGTCGGACAGGGCCCGGGGAGCTGTTTTTT
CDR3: CASSRTGPGELFF

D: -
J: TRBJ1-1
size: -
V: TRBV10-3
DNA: TGTGCCATCAGTGAGTCGATAGGGGACACTGAAGCTTTCTTT
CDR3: CAISESIGDTEAFF

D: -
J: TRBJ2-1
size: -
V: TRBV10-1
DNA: TGCGCCAGCAGTGATACCTACAATGAGCAGTTCTTC
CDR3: CASSDTYNEQFF

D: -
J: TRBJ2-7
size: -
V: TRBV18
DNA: TGTGCCAGCTCACCCGGCTACGAGCAGTACTTC
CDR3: CASSPGYEQYF

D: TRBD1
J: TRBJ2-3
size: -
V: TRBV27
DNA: TGTGCCAGCAGGGGGACAGGGGAAACAGATACGCAGTATTTT
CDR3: CASRGTGETDTQYF

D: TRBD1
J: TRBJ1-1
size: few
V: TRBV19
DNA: TGTGCCAGTAGCCAGGACAGGGAAGCTGAAGCTTTCTTT
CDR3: CASSQDREAEAFF

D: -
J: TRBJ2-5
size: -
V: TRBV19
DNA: TGTGCCAGTAGTATTGGTGGGAGTTTCGACCAGACCCAGTACTTC
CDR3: CASSIGGSFDQTQYF

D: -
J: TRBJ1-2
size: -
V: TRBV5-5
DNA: TGTGCCAGCAGAAAGGAGGCCGGCTATGGCTACACCTTC
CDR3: CASRKEAGYGYTF

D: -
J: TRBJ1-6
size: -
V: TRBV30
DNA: TGTGCCTGGAGTGTAGTGCGGGGGGCCCATAATTCACCCCTCCACTTT
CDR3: CAWSVVRGAHNSPLHF

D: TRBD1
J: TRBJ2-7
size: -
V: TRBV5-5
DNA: TGTGCCAGCAGAACGGACAGGCCATCCTACGAGCAGTACTTC
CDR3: CASRTDRPSYEQYF

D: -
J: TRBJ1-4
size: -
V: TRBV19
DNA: TGTGCCAGTAGCCCCCTTAAGGCTGGGACGAGGGGGCTGTTTTTT
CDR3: CASSPLKAGTRGLFF

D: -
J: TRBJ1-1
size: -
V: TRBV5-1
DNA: TGCGCCAGCAGCTTGTCCCAGGGACTCGCTGAAGCTTTCTTT
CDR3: CASSLSQGLAEAFF

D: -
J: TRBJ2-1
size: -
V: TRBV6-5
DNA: TGTGCCAGCAGTTCCGGGGTAGTTCGGTTCTTC
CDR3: CASSSGVVRFF

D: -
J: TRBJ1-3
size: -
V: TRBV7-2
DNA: TGTGCCAGCAGCTTAGGGCGGATTGGAAACACCATATATTTT
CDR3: CASSLGRIGNTIYF

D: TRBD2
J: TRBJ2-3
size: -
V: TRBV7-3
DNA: TGTGCCAGCAGCTCGCCGGGACTAGCGGGGGGGGGCACAGATACGCAGTATTTT
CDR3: CASSSPGLAGGGTDTQYF